The 23 T cell receptor beta chains below were found in one sample sequenced in a study of blood T cell repertoires in COVID-19. The method was immunoSEQ multiplex PCR; TCRdb's version includes in-frame clones alone and lacks a portion of them. The sample includes tens of thousands of clones, approximately 85% of them seen just once. The specimen sequenced was peripheral blood. The receptor source for this set is a woman at least 80 years old with acute or convalescent COVID-19.

The chain is built from TRBV2 and TRBJ2-3; 11 nucleotides agree with TRBD1. V gave up 7 bases and J gave up 4 bases; unmatched junction bases: 7. This CDR3 has 15 amino acids. CDR1 is SNHLY, CDR2 FYNNEI, per germline. The CDR3 DNA reads TGTGCCAGCATCGGACAGGGGGCGCGAGCAGATACGCAGTATTTT. Protein sequence: CASIGQGARADTQYF.

The chain links TRBV3-1 (or the pseudogene TRBV3-2) to TRBJ2-2, with TRBD2 identical over 9 bases. The CDR3 extends over 18 amino acids. The germline V gene encodes CDR1 LGHDT and CDR2 YNNKEL (reference sequence). V lost 0 bases, J lost 2 bases, and 7 bases stayed unmatched. CDR3 region: CASSQELAGLANTGELFF. CDR3 nucleotides: TGTGCCAGCAGCCAAGAACTGGCGGGACTAGCCAACACCGGGGAGCTGTTTTTT.

The genes are TRBV6-2 or TRBV6-3 and TRBJ1-4, with D maybe TRBD1 (6 bases). In germline, CDR1 is MNHEY, CDR2 SVGEGT. The CDR3 has 18 residues. V shed 2 bases and J shed 4 bases, with 20 bases lying between them. CDR3 loop: CASSYVFGTSAYNEKLFF. The CDR3 region has the DNA TGTGCCAGCAGTTACGTTTTTGGGACATCGGCTTATAATGAAAAACTGTTTTTT.

The J gene is TRBJ2-7, the V gene TRBV30, with D unclear. Trimming left V 0 bases short and J 4 bases short, with 10 bases between. Germline lookup yields CDR1 GTSNPN and CDR2 SVGIG (reference sequence). The CDR3 runs 13 residues. Written as DNA, the CDR3 is TGTGCCTGGAGTGTAAGCCGAATTTACGAGCAGTACTTC. Amino acids: CAWSVSRIYEQYF.

In this sample, this clone turned up many times. V is TRBV9 and J is TRBJ2-7; 8 nucleotides align to TRBD2. Trimming removed 4 bases from V and 7 bases from J; junction bases left unmatched: 7. The germline CDR1 and CDR2 sequences are SGDLS and YYNGEE. The CDR3 has 13 residues. The DNA for the CDR3 is TGTGCCAGCAGCCCGGGGGGGGCTGGAGAGCAGTACGTC. This codes for CASSPGGAGEQYV.

This sequence joins TRBV7-9 and TRBJ1-3; 10 bases fit TRBD1. J lost 4 bases, V lost 4 bases, and 4 bases had no gene match. The CDR3 totals 15 residues. Germline V lookup: CDR1 SEHNR, CDR2 FQNEAQ (reference sequence). CDR3 sequence reads: CASSSRGQGGNTIYF. CDR3 bases: TGTGCCAGCAGCTCTCGGGGACAGGGGGGAAACACCATATATTTT.

V is TRBV15 and J is TRBJ1-2, with a tentative D call TRBD1 (6 bases). The CDR3 is 15 residues long. Germline-derived CDR1 and CDR2 are LNHNV and YYDKDF (reference sequence). V gave up 1 base and J gave up 4 bases, with 13 bases separating them. CDR3 protein: CATSRAGTISYGYTF. DNA for the CDR3: TGTGCCACCAGCAGAGCCGGGACAATAAGCTATGGCTACACCTTC.

The chain carries TRBV2 and TRBJ2-7, with 8 nucleotides matching TRBD2. With V trimmed by 3 bases and J by 0 bases, 4 bases remained unmatched. The CDR3 consists of 15 residues. Germline V gives CDR1 SNHLY, CDR2 FYNNEI. CDR3 sequence: CASSDGGRSSYEQYV. As DNA, the CDR3 is TGTGCCAGCAGTGATGGCGGGAGGAGCTCCTACGAGCAGTACGTC.

The V call is TRBV27, the J call TRBJ2-7; D perhaps matches TRBD2 (5 bases). This CDR3 spans 15 amino acids. CDR1 is MNHEY, CDR2 SMNVEV, per germline (reference sequence). With 7 bases removed from V and 2 bases from J, the gap between germline ends came to 18 bases. The CDR3 loop reads CASTLRPGVTYEQYF. The CDR3 nucleotides are TGTGCCAGCACCCTCCGCCCCGGGGTCACCTACGAGCAGTACTTC.

The chain employs TRBV19 and TRBJ1-1, with TRBD1 matching over 9 bases. The CDR3 extends over 16 amino acids. The germline CDR1 and CDR2 sequences are LNHDA and SQIVND (reference sequence). V lost 4 bases to trimming and J lost 0 bases; unmatched junction nucleotides: 6. The CDR3 coding sequence is TGTGCCAGTAGTACCCCGGGACAGGGATTGAACACTGAAGCTTTCTTT. Amino acids: CASSTPGQGLNTEAFF.

This rearrangement joins TRBV5-1 to TRBJ2-4; the D is unclear. CDR3 length equals 13 residues. Looked up from germline, CDR1 is SGHRS and CDR2 is YFSETQ. Trimming took off 2 bases at V and 8 bases at J, with 11 bases between the two ends. CDR3 region: CASSLSRHDIQYF. The DNA of the CDR3 is TGCGCCAGCAGCTTAAGCCGCCACGACATTCAGTACTTC.

This chain uses TRBV15 with TRBJ1-5, with 8 bases identical to TRBD1. Germline CDR1 and CDR2: LNHNV and YYDKDF (reference sequence). J lost 3 bases, V lost 2 bases, and 18 bases had no gene match. This CDR3 has 20 residues. The CDR3 here is CATSRTGQGNSVYNNQPQHF. The CDR3 DNA reads TGTGCCACCAGCAGAACCGGACAGGGAAATTCGGTGTATAACAATCAGCCCCAGCATTTT.

V and J are TRBV13 and TRBJ1-1, with D possibly being TRBD1 (6 bases). V lost 0 bases, J lost 4 bases, and 9 bases lay in between. CDR1 PRHDT and CDR2 FYEKMQ come from the germline V gene (reference sequence). The CDR3 sequence is 14 residues long. The CDR3 DNA reads TGTGCCAGCAGCTTAGGTCTCAGGGGCACTGAAGCTTTCTTT. Translation: CASSLGLRGTEAFF. Looking up the rest from reference TRBV13 and TRBJ1-1 gives the full variable domain: AAGVIQSPRHLIKEKRETATLKCYPIPRHDTVYWYQQGPGQDPQFLISFYEKMQSDKGSIPDRFSAQQFSDYHSELNMSSLELGDSALYFCASSLGLRGTEAFFGQGTRLTVV.

This chain joins TRBV18 and TRBJ2-5; D possibly corresponds to TRBD1 (6 bases). Trimming stripped 3 bases from V and 1 base from J, with 12 bases between. The CDR3 length is 15 residues. CDR1 KGHSH and CDR2 LQKENI come from the germline V gene. This CDR3 reads CASSPTGTTQETQYF. The CDR3 nucleotides read TGTGCCAGCTCACCTACCGGGACAACCCAAGAGACCCAGTACTTC.

This clone has just a few counts. The chain links TRBV18 to TRBJ1-5; perhaps TRBD1 as D (6 bases). The germline V and J ends were trimmed by 5 bases and 4 bases, with 21 bases remaining between them. Germline loops: CDR1 KGHSH, CDR2 LQKENI. This CDR3 comprises 17 residues. The CDR3 is CASSWGGRDSGNQPQHF. The CDR3 DNA reads TGTGCCAGCTCATGGGGGGGCCGCGACAGCGGAAATCAGCCCCAGCATTTT.

The J gene is TRBJ2-2, the V gene TRBV7-6; TRBD2 matches 7 bases. Germline V gene data show CDR1 as SGHVS and CDR2 as FNYEAQ. The CDR3 runs to 16 residues. Trimming cost V 1 base and J 2 bases; bases outside gene matches: 4. The CDR3 DNA sequence: TGTGCCAGCAGCTTAGAGGCTAGCGGAAACACCGGGGAGCTGTTTTTT. Its translation is CASSLEASGNTGELFF.

The gene calls are TRBV6-5 and TRBJ1-3; no firm D call. The CDR3 sequence is 15 residues long. Germline V CDR1 and CDR2: MNHEY, SVGAGI. Between the trimmed V and J ends, which lost 0 bases and 5 bases, there was a span of 11 bases. CDR3 in DNA: TGTGCCAGCAGTTACTCGAGCCTGTTCCGAAACACCATATATTTT. It specifies CASSYSSLFRNTIYF.

DNA of the CDR3: TGTGCCAGTAGTAATCGGGACTTCGGGTTCCAAGAGACCCAGTACTTC. Translation: CASSNRDFGFQETQYF. The chain employs TRBV19 and TRBJ2-5; a weak D match, TRBD2 (6 bases). The CDR3 length is 16 residues. Trimming left V 4 bases short and J 1 base short, with 16 bases between. Germline CDR1 LNHDA, CDR2 SQIVND (reference sequence).

The rearrangement links TRBV11-3 to TRBJ2-6; unclear D gene. The germline V and J ends were trimmed by 6 bases and 0 bases, with 9 bases remaining between them. This CDR3 has 15 residues. Per germline, CDR1 SGHNT and CDR2 YENEEA. Here the CDR3 reads CASRLESSGANVLTF. The CDR3 DNA sequence: TGTGCCAGCAGACTCGAAAGCTCTGGGGCCAACGTCCTGACTTTC.

The chain carries TRBV27 and TRBJ1-6; 9 bases match TRBD1. The CDR3 contains 14 residues. J gave up 9 bases and V 3 bases, and 3 bases lay outside the gene matches. Germline lookup yields CDR1 MNHEY and CDR2 SMNVEV (reference sequence). The CDR3 sequence: CASSLDRGSSPLHF. Here the CDR3 DNA reads TGTGCCAGCAGTTTGGACAGGGGTAGTTCACCCCTCCACTTT.

V gene TRBV25-1 combines with J gene TRBJ2-1, with a weak D call TRBD2 (5 bases). This CDR3 comprises 12 residues. Trimming cost V 2 bases and J 12 bases, with 11 bases left between them. The germline V gene encodes CDR1 MGHDK and CDR2 SYGVNS. CDR3 bases: TGTGCCAGCAGTGAAGGGAGACAAGGGCAGTTCTTC. Protein product: CASSEGRQGQFF.

V usage is TRBV27 and J usage is TRBJ2-2; 12 bases fit TRBD2. Trimming cost V 6 bases and J 8 bases; bases outside gene matches: 1. Germline CDR1 reads MNHEY; CDR2 reads SMNVEV (reference sequence). The CDR3 totals 13 residues. The CDR3: CASRTSGSGELFF. In DNA form, the CDR3 reads TGTGCCAGCAGGACTAGCGGGAGTGGGGAGCTGTTTTTT.

CDR3 residues: CASSLERAAGVNEQFF. In DNA, the CDR3 is TGTGCCAGCAGCTTAGAAAGAGCAGCGGGAGTTAATGAGCAGTTCTTC. V usage is TRBV11-2 and J usage is TRBJ2-1, with 8 bases lining up with TRBD2. V was clipped by 0 bases and J by 7 bases; unmatched bases: 8. CDR3 length: 16 amino acids. CDR1 and CDR2 from the germline V gene are SGHAT and FQNNGV.